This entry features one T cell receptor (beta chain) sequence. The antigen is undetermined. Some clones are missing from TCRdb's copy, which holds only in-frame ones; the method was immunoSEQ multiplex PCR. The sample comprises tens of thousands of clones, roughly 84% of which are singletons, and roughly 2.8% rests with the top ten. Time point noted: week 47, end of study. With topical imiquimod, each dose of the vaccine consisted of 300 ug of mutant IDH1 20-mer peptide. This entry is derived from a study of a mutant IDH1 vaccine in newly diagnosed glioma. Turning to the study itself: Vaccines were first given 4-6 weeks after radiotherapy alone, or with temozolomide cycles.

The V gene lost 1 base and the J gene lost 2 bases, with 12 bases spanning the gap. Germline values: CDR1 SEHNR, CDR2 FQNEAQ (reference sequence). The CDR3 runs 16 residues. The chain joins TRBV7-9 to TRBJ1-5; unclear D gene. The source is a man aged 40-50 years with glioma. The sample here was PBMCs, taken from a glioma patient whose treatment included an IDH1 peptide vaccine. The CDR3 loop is CASSLGGGWGNQPQHF. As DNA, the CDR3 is TGTGCCAGCAGCTTAGGGGGAGGGTGGGGCAATCAGCCCCAGCATTTT.